This TCR beta chain was recorded in a study of blood T cell repertoires in COVID-19. This CDR3 has 16 amino acids. V lost 1 base, J lost 4 bases, and 4 bases stayed unmatched. The germline CDR1 and CDR2 sequences are SGHVS and FNYEAQ. Enrollment of patients from Seattle took place during active infection, with longitudinal follow-up. TCRdb's table, derived via immunoSEQ multiplex PCR, lists solely in-frame clones and lacks some. The sample holds about 350,000 clones, 75% to 90% seen once. The source of this sequence is a woman aged 60-70 years with COVID-19, enrolled during active disease. V and J are TRBV7-6 and TRBJ2-1, with 10 bases aligning to TRBD2. Material for sequencing was peripheral blood. CDR3 region: CASSLELAGAYNEQFF. CDR3 DNA sequence: TGTGCCAGCAGCTTAGAGCTAGCGGGGGCTTACAATGAGCAGTTCTTC.